This TCR beta chain comes out of a study of T-cell reconstitution after alpha-beta-depleted transplantation in children. The junction had 6 bases not matched to a gene; V was cut back by 5 bases and J by 2 bases. Germline V gene sequence: CDR1 GTSNPN, CDR2 SVGIG (reference sequence). The CDR3 is 14 amino acids. Molecular barcoding with unique molecular identifiers was used for the TCRbeta library. One entry per CDR3 protein results from TCRdb running MiXCR on the PCR reads. There are 350,000 to 500,000 distinct CDR3 sequences in the sample; 43% occur only once, and 27% lies in the top ten. This clonotype was seen at least ten times.

The source is a girl aged 2-10 years with aplastic anemia, due to receive a stem cell transplant. The source was PBMCs, collected before TCRalphabeta/CD19-depleted stem cell transplant. The chain recombines TRBV30 with TRBJ2-3; TRBD2 matches 8 bases. CDR3 nucleotides: TGTGCCTGGGGTATCGGGAGGGCCACAGATACGCAGTATTTT. Protein: CAWGIGRATDTQYF. Based on the CDR3 plus reference TRBV30 and TRBJ2-3, the full variable domain is SQTIHQWPATLVQPVGSPLSLECTVEGTSNPNLYWYRQAAGRGLQLLFYSVGIGQISSEVPQNLSASRPQDRQFILSSKKLLLSDSGFYLCAWGIGRATDTQYFGPGTRLTVL.